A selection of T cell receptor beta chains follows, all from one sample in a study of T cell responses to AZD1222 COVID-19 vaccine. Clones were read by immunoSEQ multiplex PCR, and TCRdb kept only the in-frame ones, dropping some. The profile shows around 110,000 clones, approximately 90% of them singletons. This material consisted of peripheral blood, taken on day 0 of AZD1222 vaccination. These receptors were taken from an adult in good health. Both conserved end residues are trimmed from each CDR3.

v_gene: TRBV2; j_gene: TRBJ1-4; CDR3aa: ASQGSNEKLF
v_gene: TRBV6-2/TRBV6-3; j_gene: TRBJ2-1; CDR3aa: ASSSSSRTGWVNEQF
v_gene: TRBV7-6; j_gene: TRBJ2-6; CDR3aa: ASSRLGPGANVLT
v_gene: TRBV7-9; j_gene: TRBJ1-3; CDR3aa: ASSGGGSGNTIY
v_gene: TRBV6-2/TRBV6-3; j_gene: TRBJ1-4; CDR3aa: ASSDGTGAWARAEKLF
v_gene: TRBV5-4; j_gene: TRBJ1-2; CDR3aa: ASSPGGRANYGYT
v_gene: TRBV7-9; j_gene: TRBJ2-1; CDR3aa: ASSPRLDEQF
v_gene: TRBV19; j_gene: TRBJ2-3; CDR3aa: ASSEIAGGGTDTQY
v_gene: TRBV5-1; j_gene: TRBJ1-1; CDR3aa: ASSLDRGRTEAF
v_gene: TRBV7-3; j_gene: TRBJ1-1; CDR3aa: ASSREVATEAF
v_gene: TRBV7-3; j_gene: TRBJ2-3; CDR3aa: ASSLNGVRDTQY
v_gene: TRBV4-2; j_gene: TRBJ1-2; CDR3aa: ASSQATGGAEGYT
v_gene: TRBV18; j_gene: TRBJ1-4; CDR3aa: ASSSPTGGGEKLF
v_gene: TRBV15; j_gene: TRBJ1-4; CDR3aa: ATSRDRGAEKLF
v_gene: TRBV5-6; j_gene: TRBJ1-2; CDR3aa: ASSLGGLNGYT
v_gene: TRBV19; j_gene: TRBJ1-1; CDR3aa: ASNFNTEAF
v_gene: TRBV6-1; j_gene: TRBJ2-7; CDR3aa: ASSEIAGGLDEQY
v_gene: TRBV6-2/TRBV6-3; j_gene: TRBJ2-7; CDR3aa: ASSQARGLTSLEQY
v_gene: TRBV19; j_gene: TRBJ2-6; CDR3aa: ASSNQGGPGANVLT
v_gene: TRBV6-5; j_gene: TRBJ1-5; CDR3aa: ASRSQVYSNQPQH
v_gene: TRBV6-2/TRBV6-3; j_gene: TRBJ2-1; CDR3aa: ASSYVSEQF
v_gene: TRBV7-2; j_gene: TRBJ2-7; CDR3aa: ASSSRQGSHYEQY
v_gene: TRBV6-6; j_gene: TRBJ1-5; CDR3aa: ASSYSMSRQGQPQH
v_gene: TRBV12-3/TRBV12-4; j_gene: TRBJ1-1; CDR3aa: ASSFNVAGEAF
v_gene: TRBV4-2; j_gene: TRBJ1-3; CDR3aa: ASSQEPPQGTLRNTIY
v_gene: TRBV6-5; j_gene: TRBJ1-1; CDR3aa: ASTPGWGAF
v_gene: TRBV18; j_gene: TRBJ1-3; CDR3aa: ASSPAGLDTIY
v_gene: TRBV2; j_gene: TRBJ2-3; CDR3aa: ALGGAGGGTDTQY
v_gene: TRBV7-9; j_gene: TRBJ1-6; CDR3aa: ASSLDRGLSSPLH
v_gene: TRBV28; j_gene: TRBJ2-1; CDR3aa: ASSPQDLNKANEQF
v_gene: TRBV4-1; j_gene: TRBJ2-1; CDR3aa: ASSQGPGTEQF
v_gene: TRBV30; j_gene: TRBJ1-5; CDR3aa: AWADRAGQPQH
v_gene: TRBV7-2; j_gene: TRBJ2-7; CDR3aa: ASSLYSGSGQGYEQY
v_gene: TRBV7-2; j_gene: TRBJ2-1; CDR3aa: ASSFSRIPYNEQF
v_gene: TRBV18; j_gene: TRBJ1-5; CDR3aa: ASSQMAGGGDSNQPQH
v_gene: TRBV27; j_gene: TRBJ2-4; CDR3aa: ASSLGNIQY
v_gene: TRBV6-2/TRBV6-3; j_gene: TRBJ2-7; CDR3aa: ASSYSGSSYEQY
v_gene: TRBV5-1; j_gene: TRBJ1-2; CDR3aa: ASSWGQTNYGYT
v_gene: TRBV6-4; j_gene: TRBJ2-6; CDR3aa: ASRPSGANVLT
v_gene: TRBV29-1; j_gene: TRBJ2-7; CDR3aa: SVEGGTPNEQY
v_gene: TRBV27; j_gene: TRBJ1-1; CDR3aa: ASKRATEAF
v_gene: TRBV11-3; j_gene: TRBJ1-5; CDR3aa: ASSLGTLAYQPQH
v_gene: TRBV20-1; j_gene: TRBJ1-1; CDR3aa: SASGTEAF
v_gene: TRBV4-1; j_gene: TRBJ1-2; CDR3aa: ASSQDPQYGYT
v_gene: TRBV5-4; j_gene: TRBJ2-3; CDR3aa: ASSLEAGRQY
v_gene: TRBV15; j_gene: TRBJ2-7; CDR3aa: ATSRDYEGGGEQY
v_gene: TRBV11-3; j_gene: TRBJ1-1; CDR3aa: ASSLDHQGRYTEAF
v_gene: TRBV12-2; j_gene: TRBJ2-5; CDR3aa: AILRERHGSQY
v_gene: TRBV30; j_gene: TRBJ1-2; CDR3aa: AWIRGGHYGYT
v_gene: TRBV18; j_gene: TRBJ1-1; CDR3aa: ASSPRNARTEAF
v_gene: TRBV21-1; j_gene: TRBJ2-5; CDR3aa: ASSKRRGTGMKEETQY